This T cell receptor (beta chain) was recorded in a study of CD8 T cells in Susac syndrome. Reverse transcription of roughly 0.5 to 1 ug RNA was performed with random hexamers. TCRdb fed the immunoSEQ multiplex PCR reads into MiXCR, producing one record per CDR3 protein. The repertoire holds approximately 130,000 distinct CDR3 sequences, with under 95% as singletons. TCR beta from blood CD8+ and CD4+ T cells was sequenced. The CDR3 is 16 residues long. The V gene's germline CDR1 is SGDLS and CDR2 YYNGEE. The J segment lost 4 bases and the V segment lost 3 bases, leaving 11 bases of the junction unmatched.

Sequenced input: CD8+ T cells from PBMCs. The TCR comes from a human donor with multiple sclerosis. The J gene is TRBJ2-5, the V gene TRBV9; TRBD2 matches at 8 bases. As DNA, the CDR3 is TGTGCCAGCAGCGCCCCGGGACTAGGACATCTAGAGACCCAGTACTTC. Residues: CASSAPGLGHLETQYF.